Listed below are T cell receptor beta chains from one sample, sequenced in a study of preoperative IRX-2 immunotherapy in early breast cancer. Sequencing used immunoSEQ multiplex PCR; TCRdb keeps in-frame clones, though not all of them. The table includes under 45,000 clones, approximately 94% detected once. Sequenced here: tumor tissue, sampled after IRX-2 immunotherapy. The receptors were sampled from a human donor with breast cancer. CDR3s include the opening cysteine and the closing phenylalanine or tryptophan. A D gene is named only where the DNA matches it firmly. The size entry is marked missing in some rows and otherwise reads once, few, many or a size class.

clone size,V gene,J gene,D gene,CDR3 DNA,CDR3 protein
.,TRBV28,TRBJ2-5,TRBD2,TGTGCCAGCAGTCCCACCTTTGGGCGGGGGGGCAGGGAGACCCAGTACTTC,CASSPTFGRGGRETQYF
.,TRBV5-1,TRBJ1-2,.,TGCGCCAGCACCACTGGGGGGTTCCCAGGTGGCTACACCTTC,CASTTGGFPGGYTF
.,TRBV4-2,TRBJ1-2,.,TGTGCCAGCAGCCAAGAAGGGGCGCGCGGCTATGGCTACACCTTC,CASSQEGARGYGYTF
once,TRBV7-8,TRBJ2-3,TRBD2,TGTGCCAGCAGCTTAGTACCGGGGGGGACCGAGCAGTATTTT,CASSLVPGGTEQYF
once,TRBV7-2,TRBJ2-2,.,TGTGCCAGCAGCTTCACGCGGGGTGGCACCGGGGAGCTGTTTTTT,CASSFTRGGTGELFF
.,TRBV10-3,TRBJ1-4,.,TGTGCCATCAGTGCCGACAGCTTAAATGAAAAACTGTTTTTT,CAISADSLNEKLFF
.,TRBV7-9,TRBJ2-3,TRBD2,TGTGCCAGCAGCTTAAGGCGAAGAGGACTAGCGGGGTCCGATACGCAGTATTTT,CASSLRRRGLAGSDTQYF
.,TRBV6-5,TRBJ1-2,TRBD1,TGTGCCAGCAGTTTAGGGACAGGGGTCTCTGGTGGCTACACCTTC,CASSLGTGVSGGYTF
.,TRBV5-4,TRBJ1-2,.,TGTGCCAGCAGCTTGGGGGGGACCGAACTCTATGGCTACACCTTC,CASSLGGTELYGYTF
.,TRBV2,TRBJ2-1,.,TGTGCCAGCACCGGGACACCCTATTTAGAGCAGTTCTTC,CASTGTPYLEQFF
.,TRBV6-1,TRBJ1-4,.,TGTGCCAGTACAAAACAGTACGCTGAAAAACTGTTTTTT,CASTKQYAEKLFF
.,TRBV19,TRBJ2-1,.,TGTGCCAGTAACCGCAGGCCTCCCACGGAGCAGTTCTTC,CASNRRPPTEQFF
once,TRBV5-1,TRBJ2-3,.,TGCGCCAGCAGCTTTGAAGGGATCACAGATACGCAGTATTTT,CASSFEGITDTQYF
.,TRBV5-6,TRBJ2-6,.,TGTGCCAGCAGCTTGGGACAGCCAGGGGCCAACGTCCTGACTTTC,CASSLGQPGANVLTF
.,TRBV28,TRBJ1-6,.,TGTGCCAGCAGCCCGCTAGCTGTTTTAAATTCACCCCTCCACTTT,CASSPLAVLNSPLHF
.,TRBV7-9,TRBJ2-6,.,TGTGCCAGCAGCTTAGCAAGGGTTGCCTCTGGGGCCAACGTCCTGACTTTC,CASSLARVASGANVLTF
.,TRBV19,TRBJ2-7,TRBD2,TGTGCCAGTAGTTCTAATGCGGGAGTGAGTTACGAGCAGTACTTC,CASSSNAGVSYEQYF
.,TRBV4-2,TRBJ2-7,.,TGTGCCAGCAGCCAAGATTTGGTACAGAACTACGAGCAGTACTTC,CASSQDLVQNYEQYF